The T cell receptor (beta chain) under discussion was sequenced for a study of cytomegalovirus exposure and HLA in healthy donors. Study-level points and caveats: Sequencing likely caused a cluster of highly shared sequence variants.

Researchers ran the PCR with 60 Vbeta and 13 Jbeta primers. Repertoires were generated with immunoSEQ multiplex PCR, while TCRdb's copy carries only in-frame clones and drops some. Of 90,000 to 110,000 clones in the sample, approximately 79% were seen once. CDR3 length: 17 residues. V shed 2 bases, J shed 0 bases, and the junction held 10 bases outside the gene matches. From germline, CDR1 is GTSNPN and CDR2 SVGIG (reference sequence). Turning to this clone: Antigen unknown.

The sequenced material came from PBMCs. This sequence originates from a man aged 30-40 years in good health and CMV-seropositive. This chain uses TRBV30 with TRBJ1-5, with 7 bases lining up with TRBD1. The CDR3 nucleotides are TGTGCCTGGAGTCCAACCCGCGGACAGGATAGCAATCAGCCCCAGCATTTT. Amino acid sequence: CAWSPTRGQDSNQPQHF.